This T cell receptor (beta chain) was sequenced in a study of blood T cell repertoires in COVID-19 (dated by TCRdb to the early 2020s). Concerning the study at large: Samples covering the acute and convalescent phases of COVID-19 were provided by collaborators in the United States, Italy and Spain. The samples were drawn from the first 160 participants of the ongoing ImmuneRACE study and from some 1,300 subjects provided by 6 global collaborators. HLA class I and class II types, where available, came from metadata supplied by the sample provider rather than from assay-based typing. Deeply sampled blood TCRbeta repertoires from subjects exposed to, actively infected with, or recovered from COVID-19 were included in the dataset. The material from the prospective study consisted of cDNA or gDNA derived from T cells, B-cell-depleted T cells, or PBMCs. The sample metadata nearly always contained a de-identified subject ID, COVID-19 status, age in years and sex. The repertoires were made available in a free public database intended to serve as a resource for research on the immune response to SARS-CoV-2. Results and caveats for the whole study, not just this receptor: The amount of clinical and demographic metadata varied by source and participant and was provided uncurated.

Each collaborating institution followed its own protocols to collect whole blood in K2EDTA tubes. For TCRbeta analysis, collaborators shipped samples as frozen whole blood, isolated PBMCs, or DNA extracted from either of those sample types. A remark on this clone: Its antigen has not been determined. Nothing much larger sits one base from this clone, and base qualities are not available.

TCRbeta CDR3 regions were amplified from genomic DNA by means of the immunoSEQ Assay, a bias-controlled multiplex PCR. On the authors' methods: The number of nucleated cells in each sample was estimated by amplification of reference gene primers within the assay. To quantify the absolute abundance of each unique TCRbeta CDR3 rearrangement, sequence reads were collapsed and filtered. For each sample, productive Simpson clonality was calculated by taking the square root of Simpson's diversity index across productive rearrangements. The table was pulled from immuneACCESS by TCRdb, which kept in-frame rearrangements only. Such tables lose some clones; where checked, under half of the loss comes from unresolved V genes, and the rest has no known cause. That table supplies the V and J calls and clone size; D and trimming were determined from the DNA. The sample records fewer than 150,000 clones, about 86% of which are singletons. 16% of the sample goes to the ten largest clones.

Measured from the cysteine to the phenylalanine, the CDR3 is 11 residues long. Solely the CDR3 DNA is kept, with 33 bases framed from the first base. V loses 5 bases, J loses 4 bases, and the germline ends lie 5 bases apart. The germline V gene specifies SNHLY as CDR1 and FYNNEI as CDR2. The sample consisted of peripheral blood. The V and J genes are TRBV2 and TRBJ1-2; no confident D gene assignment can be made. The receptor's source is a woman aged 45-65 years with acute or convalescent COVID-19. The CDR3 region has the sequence CASSIRYGYTF. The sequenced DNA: TGTGCCAGCAGTATCCGCTATGGCTACACCTTC.